Sequencing of this T cell receptor (beta chain) was carried out in a study of blood T cell repertoires in COVID-19 (dated by TCRdb to about 2020). About the full investigation: The collaborator samples originated in the United States, Italy and Spain and spanned the acute and convalescent phases of COVID-19. The material from the prospective study consisted of cDNA or gDNA derived from T cells, B-cell-depleted T cells, or PBMCs. Subjects who had been exposed to COVID-19, were actively infected with it, or had recovered from it provided the deeply sampled blood TCRbeta repertoires that made up the dataset. The repertoires were released in a freely available public database intended as a resource for research on the immune response to SARS-CoV-2. Samples were obtained from the ongoing ImmuneRACE study (first 160 participants) and from 1,254 subjects provided by 6 global collaborators. A de-identified subject ID, COVID-19 status, age in years and sex were almost always included in the sample metadata. Where available, HLA class I and class II types were taken from metadata supplied by the sample provider and were not determined by assay-based typing. Results the study describes overall, beyond this receptor: How much clinical and demographic metadata was included differed by source and by participant, and the metadata was provided uncurated.

For this clone: Its antigen target is currently unknown. No base quality values were provided; no much bigger clone lies one nucleotide off.

Via the germline V gene, CDR1 is KGHSH and CDR2 LQKENI. V is shortened by 4 bases, J by 0 bases, and the region joining them spans 19 bases. CDR3 length: 19 amino acids, cysteine to phenylalanine. Only the CDR3 part of the read is kept: 57 bases, read in frame from the first base. TCRbeta CDR3 regions were amplified from genomic DNA by means of the immunoSEQ Assay, a bias-controlled multiplex PCR. Concerning the study's data processing: Within the assay, amplification of reference gene primers was used to estimate how many nucleated cells each sample contained. To quantify the absolute abundance of each unique TCRbeta CDR3 rearrangement, sequence reads were collapsed and filtered. For each sample, productive Simpson clonality was calculated by taking the square root of Simpson's diversity index across productive rearrangements. In TCRdb, the immuneACCESS table is reduced to in-frame sequences with V and J assigned. These tables do not hold every clone; where another copy was compared, an unresolved V gene accounts for under half, and the others remain unexplained. The DNA gave D and trimming, while V, J and clone size come from that table. In this sample the table shows 130,000 or so clones, roughly 86% of which occur a single time. The ten largest account for around 3.7% of the sample.

Participants in the prospective study were enrolled through a virtual design, were aged roughly 18 to 100 years, and lived in roughly 24 United States geographic areas. To assign participants to cohorts, the prospective study relied on clinical history that participants themselves reported in a screening survey and a study questionnaire. Mobile phlebotomists in the prospective study collected whole blood, serum and a nasopharyngeal or oropharyngeal swab from every participant. Additional blood draws and questionnaires over an approximately 2-month period could optionally be provided by prospective study participants. Before DNA extraction, blood samples from the prospective study were shipped at room temperature or frozen.

The chain couples TRBV18 to TRBJ1-6; there is no confident call for the D gene. The receptor was derived from a woman aged 45-65 years with acute COVID-19. Sequencing was done on a sample of PBMCs or T cells enriched from blood (not recorded which). The CDR3 region: CASSLEARTYSSYNSPLHF. The DNA reads TGTGCCAGCTCACTCGAGGCTCGGACTTATAGCTCCTATAATTCACCCCTCCACTTT.